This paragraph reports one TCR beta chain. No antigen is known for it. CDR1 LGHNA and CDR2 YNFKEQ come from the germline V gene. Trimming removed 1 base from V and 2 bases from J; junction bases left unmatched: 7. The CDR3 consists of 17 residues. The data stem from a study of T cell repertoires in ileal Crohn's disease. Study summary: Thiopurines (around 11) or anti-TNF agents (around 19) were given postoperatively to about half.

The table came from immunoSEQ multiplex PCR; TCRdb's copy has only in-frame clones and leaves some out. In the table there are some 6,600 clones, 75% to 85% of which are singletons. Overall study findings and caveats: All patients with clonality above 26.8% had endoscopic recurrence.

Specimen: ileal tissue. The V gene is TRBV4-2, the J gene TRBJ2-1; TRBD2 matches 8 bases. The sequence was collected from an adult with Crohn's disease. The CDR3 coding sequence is TGTGCCAGCAGCCAAGGGGGTAGCGGGACCCCCTACAATGAGCAGTTCTTC. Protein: CASSQGGSGTPYNEQFF.